One and the same sample provided the 22 T cell receptor beta chains below, sequenced in a study of human T cells and chemical hapten exposure. Time point defined: patch test 1, 2 weeks after DPC sensitization. Treatment noted: therapeutic diphenylcyclopropenone sensitization with weekly scalp DPC. TCRdb reprocessed the RACE reads with MiXCR, giving one entry per CDR3 protein. The data contain 380,000 or so distinct CDR3 sequences, 4.8% of them singletons. Sample: whole blood, taken in connection with sensitization to the hapten diphenylcyclopropenone (DPC). Source of these receptors: a woman aged 45-65 years with alopecia areata. Some clones in this sample may be carry-over from other donors' samples.

The chain combines TRBV12-3 or TRBV12-4 with TRBJ1-5; 7 bases align to TRBD1. V lost 7 bases and J lost 6; bases outside the gene matches: 12. This CDR3 contains 15 residues. Here the CDR3 reads CASTLGLQGGQPQHF. The CDR3 coding sequence is TGTGCCAGCACTCTCGGTCTCCAGGGGGGTCAGCCCCAGCATTTT.

This clonotype was counted ten times or more. The chain joins TRBV2 to TRBJ2-7, with D possibly matching TRBD2 (6 bases). V lost 0 bases to trimming and J lost 6 bases, with 12 bases between them. This CDR3 has 14 residues. Germline loops: CDR1 SNHLY, CDR2 FYNNEI. CDR3 DNA sequence: TGTGCCAGCAGTGAAGCGCTCGGGGGAGGCGAGCAGTACTTC. Translated: CASSEALGGGEQYF. Using reference TRBV2 and TRBJ2-7 for the parts outside the CDR3, the full variable domain is EPEVTQTPSHQVTQMGQEVILRCVPISNHLYFYWYRQILGQKVEFLVSFYNNEISEKSEIFDDQFSVERPDGSNFTLKIRSTKLEDSAMYFCASSEALGGGEQYFGPGTRLTVT.

This clonotype was observed a handful of times. The chain is built from TRBV6-2 or TRBV6-3 and TRBJ2-6, with a tentative D call TRBD2 (5 bases). The CDR3 contains 18 residues. Germline CDR1 is MNHEY and CDR2 is SVGEGT. The germline V and J ends were trimmed by 0 bases and 0 bases, with 12 bases remaining between them. CDR3 in DNA: TGTGCCAGCAGTTACTCGAGGGTCAGGTCCTCTGGGGCCAACGTCCTGACTTTC. This sequence encodes CASSYSRVRSSGANVLTF.

The chain employs TRBV29-1 and TRBJ2-1; D perhaps matches TRBD2 (5 bases). The V gene's germline CDR1 is SQVTM and CDR2 ANQGSEA. V was shortened by 8 bases and J by 0 bases, with 11 bases between the two germline ends. This CDR3 has 13 amino acids. The DNA of the CDR3 is TGCAGCACCCTAGCCGCCTCCTACAATGAGCAGTTCTTC. Protein sequence: CSTLAASYNEQFF.

This clonotype was counted between two and nine times. This sequence may be a read error, since a much larger clone differs from it by one base. The V gene is TRBV6-2 or TRBV6-3, the J gene TRBJ2-5, with D possibly matching TRBD1 (6 bases). This CDR3 region has 14 residues. Germline loops: CDR1 MNHEY, CDR2 SVGEGT. V lost 4 bases and J 1 base, leaving 10 bases between the germline ends. For the CDR3, the DNA is TGTGCCAGCAGTTTCGACAGGCTCCAAGAGACCCAGTACTTC. Translating it yields CASSFDRLQETQYF.

The V and J genes are TRBV5-1 and TRBJ2-5, with TRBD1 matching over 7 bases. Germline CDR1 is SGHRS and CDR2 is YFSETQ. V lost 1 base to trimming and J lost 2 bases; unmatched junction nucleotides: 5. CDR3 length: 15 residues. CDR3 loop: CASSLWGQPQETQYF. CDR3 in DNA: TGCGCCAGCAGCTTGTGGGGACAGCCTCAAGAGACCCAGTACTTC. Complete variable domain (other parts from reference TRBV5-1 and TRBJ2-5): KAGVTQTPRYLIKTRGQQVTLSCSPISGHRSVSWYQQTPGQGLQFLFEYFSETQRNKGNFPGRFSGRQFSNSRSEMNVSTLELGDSALYLCASSLWGQPQETQYFGPGTRLLVL.

This clonotype came up many times. The chain is built from TRBV10-3 and TRBJ2-1; weak D call: TRBD2 (5 bases). Per germline, CDR1 ENHRY and CDR2 SYGVKD. This CDR3 comprises 11 residues. V lost 10 bases, J lost 8 bases, and 12 bases lay in between. The CDR3 DNA reads as TGTGCCACCCGAGAGGGAGATGAGCAGTTCTTC. Translating it yields CATREGDEQFF.

This clonotype was counted many times. The J gene is TRBJ2-2, the V gene TRBV12-3 or TRBV12-4; D gene ambiguous. V shed 6 bases and J shed 3 bases, with 11 bases lying between them. The CDR3 consists of 14 residues. As DNA, the CDR3 is TGTGCCAGCAGCCTCCCTTGGGACACCGGGGAGCTGTTTTTT. This translates into CASSLPWDTGELFF.

Ten or more counts support this clonotype. CDR3 sequence (DNA): TGTGCCAGCAGCTTCTTCACGGGGGAAGAGACCCAGTACTTC. This codes for CASSFFTGEETQYF. The V call is TRBV7-9, the J call TRBJ2-5, with a tentative D call TRBD2 (6 bases). V lost 3 bases and J 3 bases, leaving 11 bases between the germline ends. CDR1 and CDR2 (germline): SEHNR, FQNEAQ (reference sequence). There are 14 residues in the CDR3. The full variable domain, with the rest looked up from reference TRBV7-9 and TRBJ2-5, is DTGVSQNPRHKITKRGQNVTFRCDPISEHNRLYWYRQTLGQGPEFLTYFQNEAQLEKSRLLSDRFSAERPKGSFSTLEIQRTEQGDSAMYLCASSFFTGEETQYFGPGTRLLVL.

This clonotype was seen at least ten times. The rearrangement uses TRBV30 and TRBJ2-7, with 7 bases that match TRBD1. The CDR3 is made up of 11 amino acids. The junction had 0 bases not matched to a gene; V was cut back by 3 bases and J by 4 bases. From germline, CDR1 is GTSNPN and CDR2 SVGIG (reference sequence). In DNA form, the CDR3 reads TGTGCCTGGAGCAGGGGGTACGAGCAGTACTTC. It yields the protein CAWSRGYEQYF.

V and J are TRBV28 and TRBJ2-5; 10 bases map to TRBD2. Germline values: CDR1 MDHEN, CDR2 SYDVKM. The CDR3 is made up of 15 amino acids. The ends lost 6 bases at V and 0 bases at J; junction bases unmatched: 4. The CDR3 DNA reads TGTGCCAGCAGCTGGGGACTAGCGTACCAAGAGACCCAGTACTTC. This gives the protein CASSWGLAYQETQYF.

A few counts support this clonotype. The chain is built from TRBV11-3 and TRBJ2-2; TRBD2 aligns across 10 bases. The CDR3 covers 16 residues. The germline V gene has CDR1 SGHNT and CDR2 YENEEA. Unmatched junction bases numbered 6, after V lost 4 bases and J lost 4 bases. The CDR3 region is CASSSLAGAGTGELFF. The CDR3 DNA reads TGTGCCAGCAGCTCCCTAGCGGGAGCCGGCACCGGGGAGCTGTTTTTT.

Notes on this clonotype: A much larger clone sits a single nucleotide away, making a read error possible. The chain has TRBV3-1 and TRBJ2-7; perhaps TRBD2 as D (5 bases). CDR1 LGHDT and CDR2 YNNKEL come from the germline V gene (reference sequence). V was pared by 1 base and J by 0 bases, with 10 bases between. The CDR3 is 15 amino acids. The CDR3 sequence: CASSQVLLGSYEQYF. The CDR3, as DNA: TGTGCCAGCAGCCAAGTCCTACTAGGCTCCTACGAGCAGTACTTC.

Ten or more counts support this clonotype. This chain uses TRBV6-6 with TRBJ2-5, with 9 bases aligning to TRBD2. Germline CDR1 reads MNHNY; CDR2 reads SVGAGI (reference sequence). The V gene end was trimmed by 2 bases and the J gene end by 5 bases; junction bases not matched to a gene: 9. CDR3 length: 16 residues. The CDR3 sequence: CASSYRISGSGETQYF. The CDR3 DNA sequence: TGTGCCAGCAGTTACCGAATTAGCGGGAGCGGGGAGACCCAGTACTTC.

This clonotype was observed a handful of times. The chain couples TRBV3-1 to TRBJ2-3; no clear D gene. CDR1 and CDR2 (germline): LGHDT, YNNKEL (reference sequence). This CDR3 is 14 amino acids long. Trimming shortened V by 2 bases and J by 0 bases, and 6 bases separated the two germline ends. The chain's CDR3 is CASSQYTSTDTQYF. As DNA, the CDR3 is TGTGCCAGCAGCCAATATACTAGCACAGATACGCAGTATTTT.

This clonotype was detected only a few times. The chain carries TRBV28 and TRBJ2-7; D perhaps matches TRBD1 (5 bases). Germline V gene data show CDR1 as MDHEN and CDR2 as SYDVKM. The CDR3 totals 12 residues. Trimming pared 6 bases from V and 5 bases from J, leaving 11 bases between. This CDR3 is CASRLAGNEQYF. Written as DNA, the CDR3 is TGTGCCAGCAGGCTCGCAGGGAACGAGCAGTACTTC.

Of note for this clonotype: Possible read error: a much larger clone is one base away. The chain is built from TRBV20-1 and TRBJ2-5, with a possible D match to TRBD2 (6 bases). The CDR3 is 14 residues long. Deletions cut 1 base from V and 2 bases from J, with 11 bases between. Looked up from germline, CDR1 is DFQATT and CDR2 is SNEGSKA (reference sequence). In DNA form, the CDR3 reads TGCAGTGCTAGAGGCCGGGACTTTCAAGAGACCCAGTACTTC. It specifies CSARGRDFQETQYF.

J is TRBJ2-3 and V is TRBV2, with D possibly matching TRBD2 (5 bases). The CDR3 runs 13 residues. V lost 11 bases to trimming and J lost 10 bases, with 22 bases between them. Germline-derived CDR1 and CDR2 are SNHLY and FYNNEI. CDR3 sequence: CAATRAAGGAQYF. DNA of the CDR3: TGTGCCGCGACCCGGGCCGCAGGAGGTGCGCAGTATTTT.

The V gene is TRBV5-6, the J gene TRBJ1-6; TRBD1 is a possible D gene (5 bases). CDR1 is SGHDT, CDR2 YYEEEE, per germline. The CDR3 totals 14 residues. V shed 4 bases and J shed 13 bases, with 18 bases lying between them. The CDR3 bases are TGTGCCAGCAGCCGACAATCGAAGGGGATCCCCCTCCACTTT. Encoded protein: CASSRQSKGIPLHF.

This clonotype was detected ten times or more. V usage is TRBV28 and J usage is TRBJ1-5, with unresolved D. Germline lookup yields CDR1 MDHEN and CDR2 SYDVKM. The V gene lost 6 bases and the J gene lost 7 bases, with 22 bases spanning the gap. This CDR3 comprises 16 residues. CDR3 nucleotide sequence: TGTGCCAGCAGCCGACCCCCCATGCGCGCACGGCAGCCCCAGCATTTT. It specifies CASSRPPMRARQPQHF.

The chain employs TRBV20-1 and TRBJ2-7; 11 bases map to TRBD2. Trimming cost V 0 bases and J 5 bases; bases outside gene matches: 9. Germline V CDR1 and CDR2: DFQATT, SNEGSKA (reference sequence). This CDR3 comprises 16 residues. CDR3 nucleotides: TGCAGTGCTAGAGAACCCACTAGCGGGAGAAGGGACGAGCAGTACTTC. Translating it yields CSAREPTSGRRDEQYF.

The table lists this clonotype with many counts. The V and J genes are TRBV4-2 and TRBJ2-3, with D possibly TRBD2 on 7 matching bases. CDR3 length equals 17 residues. Germline-derived CDR1 and CDR2 are LGHNA and YNFKEQ. Trimming pared 3 bases from V and 0 bases from J, leaving 16 bases between. The CDR3 DNA is TGTGCCAGCAGCCAGAAGGGGGGGAGTTCTAGCACAGATACGCAGTATTTT. This translates into CASSQKGGSSSTDTQYF.